Below are 10 T cell receptor beta chains sequenced from a single sample in a study of blood T cell repertoires in COVID-19. Generated by immunoSEQ multiplex PCR, the TCRdb table keeps only in-frame clones and is missing some. The data contain 95,000 to 150,000 clones, 70% to 85% of them singletons. The sequenced sample consisted of peripheral blood. These receptors all come from a human donor with acute or convalescent COVID-19. The donor label of this sample is uncertain.

The chain carries TRBV20-1 and TRBJ1-1; D is unclear. Looked up from germline, CDR1 is DFQATT and CDR2 is SNEGSKA (reference sequence). Trimming removed 3 bases at V and 1 base at J, with 3 bases between. CDR3 length equals 11 residues. The CDR3 DNA follows: TGCAGTGCTAGCAGGAACACTGAAGCTTTCTTT. Translated: CSASRNTEAFF.

V and J are TRBV9 and TRBJ2-5; 10 nucleotides line up with TRBD1. The V and J ends lost 4 bases and 1 base, in that order; junction bases with no gene match: 4. The germline gives CDR1 SGDLS, CDR2 YYNGEE. The length of the CDR3 is 15 residues. CDR3 sequence: CASSLGTGVQETQYF. CDR3 sequence (DNA): TGTGCCAGCAGCCTAGGGACAGGGGTCCAAGAGACCCAGTACTTC.

This clone has a count of ten or more. The chain is built from TRBV5-4 and TRBJ2-3, with D possibly being TRBD1 (6 bases). The CDR3 sequence is 13 residues long. Looked up from germline, CDR1 is SGHNT and CDR2 is YYREEE (reference sequence). The V end lost 6 bases, the J end lost 2 bases, and 10 bases lay between the germline ends. DNA of the CDR3: TGTGCCAGCAAGAACAGGGCCACAGATACGCAGTATTTT. Translated: CASKNRATDTQYF.

This chain joins TRBV18 and TRBJ2-5; 8 nucleotides agree with TRBD1. The CDR3 is made up of 14 amino acids. Per the germline V gene, CDR1 is KGHSH and CDR2 is LQKENI. V gave up 3 bases and J gave up 4 bases; unmatched junction bases: 4. The CDR3 reads CASSPGQGSETQYF. CDR3 coding DNA: TGTGCCAGCTCACCTGGACAGGGATCAGAGACCCAGTACTTC.

The chain uses TRBV9 and TRBJ1-1; the D gene is possibly TRBD1 (6 bases). The V gene's germline CDR1 is SGDLS and CDR2 YYNGEE. This CDR3 is 14 amino acids long. The V and J ends lost 4 bases and 5 bases respectively, with 15 bases between them. The CDR3 loop is CASSPHRVGTEAFF. In DNA, the CDR3 is TGTGCCAGCAGCCCGCACAGGGTCGGTACTGAAGCTTTCTTT.

CDR3 sequence (DNA): TGTGCCAGCACGGACACGGGACAGGGGGCCTATGGCTACACCTTC. The encoded protein is CASTDTGQGAYGYTF. The V gene is TRBV7-8, the J gene TRBJ1-2; 12 bases line up with TRBD1. The J segment lost 4 bases and the V segment lost 7 bases, leaving 7 bases of the junction unmatched. The V gene's germline CDR1 is SGHVS and CDR2 FQNEAQ. This CDR3 has 15 residues.

The gene calls are TRBV28 and TRBJ1-2; maybe TRBD1 (6 bases). The CDR3 sequence is 13 residues long. Germline CDR1 reads MDHEN; CDR2 reads SYDVKM. Trimming stripped 6 bases from V and 2 bases from J, with 10 bases between. The CDR3 region is CASSPGQNYGYTF. The DNA of the CDR3 is TGTGCCAGCAGCCCGGGACAAAACTATGGCTACACCTTC.

The CDR3 nucleotides are TGTGCTAGTGGTTTAGATCTCGGCAGGGGCGAGCAGTACGTC. This translates into CASGLDLGRGEQYV. The J gene is TRBJ2-7, the V gene TRBV12-5, with a tentative D call TRBD1 (6 bases). The CDR3 extends over 14 amino acids. Trimming left V 3 bases short and J 6 bases short, with 15 bases between. CDR1 is LGHNT, CDR2 FRNRAP, per germline.

J is TRBJ1-2 and V is TRBV10-3, with 7 nucleotides matching TRBD1. The CDR3 spans 15 residues. The trim removed 0 bases at V and 2 bases at J, leaving 3 bases unmatched. CDR1 is ENHRY and CDR2 is SYGVKD in the germline V gene. For the CDR3, the DNA is TGTGCCATCAGTGAGTCCGGGACAGCGAACTATGGCTACACCTTC. Protein sequence: CAISESGTANYGYTF.

V gene TRBV5-1 combines with J gene TRBJ1-3; D perhaps matches TRBD1 (5 bases). The V and J ends lost 0 bases and 1 base respectively, with 8 bases between them. The CDR3 length is 15 residues. Per the germline V gene, CDR1 is SGHRS and CDR2 is YFSETQ. CDR3 nucleotide sequence: TGCGCCAGCAGCTTGGTCCAGGGATCTGGAAACACCATATATTTT. This translates into CASSLVQGSGNTIYF.